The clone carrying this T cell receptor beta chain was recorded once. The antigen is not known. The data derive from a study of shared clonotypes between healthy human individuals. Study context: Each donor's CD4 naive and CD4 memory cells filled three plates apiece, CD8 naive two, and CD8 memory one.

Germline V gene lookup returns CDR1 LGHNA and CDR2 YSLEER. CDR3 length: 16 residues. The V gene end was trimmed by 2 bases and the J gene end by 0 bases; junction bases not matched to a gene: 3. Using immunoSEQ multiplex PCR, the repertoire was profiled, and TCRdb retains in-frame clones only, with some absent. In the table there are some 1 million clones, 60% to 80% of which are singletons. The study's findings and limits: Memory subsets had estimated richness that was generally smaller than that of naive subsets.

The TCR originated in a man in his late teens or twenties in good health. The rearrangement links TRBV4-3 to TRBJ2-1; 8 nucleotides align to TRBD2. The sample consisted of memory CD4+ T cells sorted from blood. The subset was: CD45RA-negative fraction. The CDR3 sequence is CASSQFTSGSYNEQFF. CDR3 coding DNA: TGCGCCAGCAGCCAATTTACTAGCGGCTCCTACAATGAGCAGTTCTTC.